This TCR beta chain was retrieved from a study of spatial heterogeneity in lung cancer. About the research overall: Detected beta-chain sequences consistently exceeded alpha-chain sequences.

TCRdb re-called the 5' RACE reads with MiXCR, one entry per CDR3 protein. The top ten hold about two fifths of the sample, which has approximately 40,000 distinct CDR3 sequences, approximately 7% seen once. Indicated time point: sample taken at primary tumor resection. Tumor, nontumor lung or frozen PBMC supplied whole RNA, sequenced without sorting. This clonotype was seen many times. V was shortened by 6 bases and J by 2 bases, with 11 bases between the two germline ends. Germline V gene data show CDR1 as MNHEY and CDR2 as SMNVEV (reference sequence). This CDR3 region has 13 residues. The material sequenced was PBMCs, taken at surgery. This sequence was found in a female donor with early-stage non-small cell lung cancer. The chain uses TRBV27 and TRBJ2-7, with D uncertain. The CDR3 bases are TGTGCCAGCAGCCTCGGACCGCCCTACGAGCAGTACTTC. The encoded protein is CASSLGPPYEQYF.